The clone carrying this T cell receptor beta chain was counted a few times. Its antigen remains unknown. Time point reported: patch test 3, about 24 weeks after DPC sensitization. The treatment is: therapeutic diphenylcyclopropenone sensitization with weekly scalp DPC. Investigators collected blood before applying each patch test. Between the trimmed V and J ends, which lost 3 bases and 3 bases, there was a span of 11 bases. The CDR3 sequence is 14 residues long. CDR1 and CDR2 (germline): WSHSY, SAAADI. TCRdb independently ran MiXCR on the RACE reads; one entry per CDR3 protein. The sample lists about 82,000 distinct CDR3 sequences, approximately 13% occurring once. The data were taken from a study of human T cells and chemical hapten exposure. Study overall: Patients, largely female, had alopecia areata, totalis or universalis. TCR yields per sample varied, mainly owing to small pooled library volume differences.

Study-level findings and limits: Versus controls, significantly more large CDR3 similarity clusters arose from expanded TCRs.

The chain recombines TRBV10-2 with TRBJ1-2; D perhaps matches TRBD1 (6 bases). This specimen was whole blood, taken in connection with sensitization to the hapten diphenylcyclopropenone (DPC). The clonotype originates from a woman in her forties or fifties with alopecia areata. Some clones in this sample may be carry-over from other donors' samples. The CDR3 loop reads CASSDSAGDYGYTF. The CDR3 bases are TGCGCCAGCAGTGACTCTGCAGGGGACTATGGCTACACCTTC.